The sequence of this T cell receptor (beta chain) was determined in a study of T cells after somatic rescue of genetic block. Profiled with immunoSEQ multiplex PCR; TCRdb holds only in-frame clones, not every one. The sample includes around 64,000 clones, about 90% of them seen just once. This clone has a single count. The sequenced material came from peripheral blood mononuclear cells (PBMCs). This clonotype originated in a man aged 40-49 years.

The CDR3 here is CASISRDTSYEQYF. The CDR3 nucleotides read TGCGCCAGCATATCTAGGGACACATCCTACGAGCAGTACTTC. This chain uses TRBV5-1 with TRBJ2-5; D perhaps matches TRBD1 (6 bases). The J call may not be correct, given that the DNA end is closer to TRBJ2-7. The germline V gene has CDR1 SGHRS and CDR2 YFSETQ. The CDR3 spans 14 residues.